This passage covers 10 T cell receptor beta chains from one sample sequenced in a study of T cell changes during pregnancy in multiple sclerosis. The data were produced by immunoSEQ multiplex PCR, yet TCRdb's version contains in-frame clones alone and is incomplete. The sample has 40,000 or so clones; more than 85% are singletons. The source was CD8+ T cells from peripheral blood mononuclear cells, collected in the third trimester of pregnancy. The receptors were sampled from a female donor with multiple sclerosis, enrolled in a pregnancy study.

The gene calls are TRBV18 and TRBJ1-1, with TRBD1 identical over 7 bases. Trimming at V came to 2 bases and at J to 6 bases, leaving 3 bases not matched to a gene. CDR1 and CDR2 from the germline V gene are KGHSH and LQKENI. The CDR3 is 13 residues long. The CDR3 protein is CASSPRGQAEAFF. The DNA for the CDR3 is TGTGCCAGCTCACCAAGGGGGCAGGCTGAAGCTTTCTTT.

The V and J genes are TRBV6-5 and TRBJ1-2; 8 bases map to TRBD1. The V gene end was trimmed by 6 bases and the J gene end by 7 bases; junction bases not matched to a gene: 10. CDR3 length: 14 residues. Germline V gene lookup returns CDR1 MNHEY and CDR2 SVGAGI. The CDR3 DNA reads as TGTGCCAGCAGCTACCAGGGGGCGGATGGTGGCTACACCTTC. Amino acid sequence: CASSYQGADGGYTF.

This rearrangement joins TRBV5-6 to TRBJ2-2; 10 positions match TRBD1. Per germline, CDR1 SGHDT and CDR2 YYEEEE. The V and J ends lost 2 bases and 7 bases, in that order; junction bases with no gene match: 5. This CDR3 region has 15 residues. The CDR3 sequence is CASSFGTGVSGELFF. As DNA, the CDR3 is TGTGCCAGCAGCTTTGGGACAGGGGTTAGCGGGGAGCTGTTTTTT. The full variable domain, with the rest looked up from reference TRBV5-6 and TRBJ2-2, is DAGVTQSPTHLIKTRGQQVTLRCSPKSGHDTVSWYQQALGQGPQFIFQYYEEEERQRGNFPDRFSGHQFPNYSSELNVNALLLGDSALYLCASSFGTGVSGELFFGEGSRLTVL.

This clone occurred once. The J gene is TRBJ1-2, the V gene TRBV6-1, with D possibly matching TRBD1 (6 bases). The CDR3 totals 15 residues. The V and J ends lost 1 base and 4 bases respectively, with 13 bases between them. The V gene's germline CDR1 is MNHNS and CDR2 SASEGT. CDR3 protein: CASSEGQGPIYGYTF. CDR3 coding DNA: TGTGCCAGCAGTGAAGGGCAGGGGCCAATCTATGGCTACACCTTC.

The rearrangement uses TRBV5-1 and TRBJ2-6; D gene unclear. Germline V lookup: CDR1 SGHRS, CDR2 YFSETQ. The CDR3 has 14 amino acids. Between the trimmed V and J ends, which lost 5 bases and 0 bases, there was a span of 6 bases. CDR3 nucleotides: TGCGCCAGCAGGCGGTTCTCTGGGGCCAACGTCCTGACTTTC. Protein: CASRRFSGANVLTF.

The rearrangement joins TRBV30 to TRBJ1-1, with TRBD1 as a possible D gene (6 bases). Trimming removed 0 bases at V and 6 bases at J, with 17 bases between. Germline loops: CDR1 GTSNPN, CDR2 SVGIG (reference sequence). The CDR3 spans 15 residues. The CDR3 sequence: CAWSVHGGPLAEAFF. CDR3 sequence (DNA): TGTGCCTGGAGTGTACACGGGGGGCCCCTAGCTGAAGCTTTCTTT.

V and J are TRBV11-3 and TRBJ2-2, with D perhaps TRBD2 (5 bases). Trimming shortened V by 1 base and J by 8 bases, and 14 bases separated the two germline ends. This CDR3 has 15 residues. The V gene's germline CDR1 is SGHNT and CDR2 YENEEA. The CDR3 sequence is CASSLVEGPFGELFF. Written as DNA, the CDR3 is TGTGCCAGCAGCTTAGTTGAGGGCCCCTTTGGGGAGCTGTTTTTT. The variable domain in full, with the rest retrieved from reference TRBV11-3 and TRBJ2-2, is EAGVVQSPRYKIIEKKQPVAFWCNPISGHNTLYWYLQNLGQGPELLIRYENEEAVDDSQLPKDRFSAERLKGVDSTLKIQPAELGDSAVYLCASSLVEGPFGELFFGEGSRLTVL.

The genes are TRBV9 and TRBJ2-3, with 11 bases that match TRBD1. CDR1 SGDLS and CDR2 YYNGEE come from the germline V gene. Trimming at V came to 4 bases and at J to 6 bases, leaving 7 bases not matched to a gene. The length of the CDR3 is 15 residues. The CDR3 here is CASSPEGQGGDTQYF. Here the CDR3 DNA reads TGTGCCAGCAGCCCCGAGGGACAGGGGGGTGATACGCAGTATTTT.

This rearrangement joins TRBV30 to TRBJ2-7; D not resolved. V was pared by 3 bases and J by 1 base, with 16 bases between. The CDR3 has 15 amino acids. Germline V gives CDR1 GTSNPN, CDR2 SVGIG (reference sequence). CDR3 sequence reads: CAWRARGGLSYEQYF. As DNA, the CDR3 is TGTGCCTGGAGGGCCCGAGGCGGCTTGTCCTACGAGCAGTACTTC.

V usage is TRBV7-6 and J usage is TRBJ2-1; D remains unclear. Germline values: CDR1 SGHVS, CDR2 FNYEAQ. V was shortened by 2 bases and J by 5 bases, with 10 bases between the two germline ends. The CDR3 sequence is 14 residues long. CDR3 protein: CASSLFERNNEQFF. CDR3 sequence (DNA): TGTGCCAGCAGCTTATTTGAGAGAAACAATGAGCAGTTCTTC.